The 19 T cell receptor beta chains below were found in one sample sequenced in a study of cytotoxic CD8 clonotypes in ibrutinib-treated CLL. TCRdb keeps only in-frame clones here, not all; method: immunoSEQ multiplex PCR. The data contain about 140,000 clones, around 77% of them singletons. Sequenced here: PBMCs, sampled after 12 months of ibrutinib treatment. All receptors derive from a human donor with chronic lymphocytic leukemia.

This chain uses TRBV4-3 with TRBJ1-4, with D uncertain. Trimming removed 3 bases from V and 5 bases from J, with 13 bases in between. This CDR3 has 15 residues. Germline V gene data show CDR1 as LGHNA and CDR2 as YSLEER. This CDR3 is CASSHDSGGNEKLFF. CDR3 nucleotides: TGCGCCAGCAGCCACGACTCGGGAGGGAATGAAAAACTGTTTTTT.

This clone was counted once. The chain couples TRBV7-2 to TRBJ1-1; D remains unclear. V was shortened by 4 bases and J by 1 base, with 7 bases between the two germline ends. CDR1 and CDR2 (germline): SGHTA, FQGNSA. The length of the CDR3 is 13 residues. CDR3 residues: CASSSGPNTEAFF. CDR3 in DNA: TGTGCCAGCAGCTCCGGGCCGAACACTGAAGCTTTCTTT.

The chain has TRBV5-1 and TRBJ2-5; tentative D call: TRBD1 (5 bases). In germline, CDR1 is SGHRS, CDR2 YFSETQ. The CDR3 has 15 amino acids. The V gene lost 0 bases and the J gene lost 4 bases, with 13 bases spanning the gap. This CDR3 is CASSLAWPRAETQYF. CDR3 nucleotides: TGCGCCAGCAGCTTGGCGTGGCCCAGGGCAGAGACCCAGTACTTC.

This clone was seen a single time. This sequence joins TRBV6-1 and TRBJ2-3; TRBD2 aligns across 9 bases. The CDR3 is 18 amino acids. The junction had 12 bases not matched to a gene; V was cut back by 3 bases and J by 2 bases. CDR1 and CDR2 from the germline V gene are MNHNS and SASEGT. CDR3: CASSEMPGLATITDTQYF. The CDR3 DNA reads as TGTGCCAGCAGTGAGATGCCGGGACTAGCAACAATCACAGATACGCAGTATTTT.

The CDR3 region is CASSYRLPGQPAETQYF. CDR3 bases: TGTGCCAGCTCGTATCGACTTCCGGGCCAACCGGCGGAGACCCAGTACTTC. The chain recombines TRBV18 with TRBJ2-5; D not certain. The V gene lost 6 bases and the J gene lost 5 bases, with 25 bases spanning the gap. Germline CDR1 reads KGHSH; CDR2 reads LQKENI. This CDR3 comprises 17 residues.

The V gene is TRBV11-2, the J gene TRBJ2-7; 7 bases agree with TRBD2. CDR1 and CDR2 (germline): SGHAT, FQNNGV. The CDR3 totals 13 residues. V shed 3 bases and J 5 bases; nucleotides not matched to a gene: 4. The CDR3 reads CASSFGGYDEQYF. DNA of the CDR3: TGTGCCAGCAGCTTCGGGGGGTACGACGAGCAGTACTTC.

V usage is TRBV5-1 and J usage is TRBJ1-2; weak D call: TRBD1 (5 bases). There are 15 residues in the CDR3. V was shortened by 4 bases and J by 2 bases, with 15 bases between the two germline ends. CDR1 and CDR2 (germline): SGHRS, YFSETQ. DNA of the CDR3: TGCGCCAGCAGCCCCACCATGACAGAGAACTATGGCTACACCTTC. It translates to CASSPTMTENYGYTF.

The chain couples TRBV14 to TRBJ1-1; D gene ambiguous. CDR1 and CDR2 (germline): SGHDN, FVKESK. The ends were cut back, 1 base at V and 5 bases at J, with 8 bases in the middle. The CDR3 is made up of 13 amino acids. Here the CDR3 reads CASSQAPGTEAFF. As DNA, the CDR3 is TGTGCCAGCAGCCAAGCTCCGGGGACTGAAGCTTTCTTT.

V usage is TRBV28 and J usage is TRBJ1-2; perhaps TRBD1 as D (5 bases). V was clipped by 3 bases and J by 4 bases, with 15 bases between them. Germline CDR1 and CDR2: MDHEN and SYDVKM. The CDR3 sequence is 15 residues long. The CDR3, as DNA: TGTGCCAGCAGTTTTTTGTCAGGGAGGTTCTATGGCTACACCTTC. It specifies CASSFLSGRFYGYTF.

V usage is TRBV7-3 and J usage is TRBJ2-7, with 7 bases identical to TRBD1. CDR1 and CDR2 from the germline V gene are SGHTA and FQGTGA. The V gene end was trimmed by 3 bases and the J gene end by 2 bases; junction bases not matched to a gene: 13. This CDR3 spans 17 amino acids. The CDR3 DNA reads as TGTGCCAGCAGCTTTAACAGGGGCAGTTTCACCCCCTACGAGCAGTACTTC. Protein product: CASSFNRGSFTPYEQYF.

The chain links TRBV6-5 to TRBJ1-4; possible D gene TRBD1, 5 bases. Trimming removed 1 base at V and 3 bases at J, with 6 bases between. The CDR3 spans 14 residues. Germline lookup yields CDR1 MNHEY and CDR2 SVGAGI. The CDR3 is CASSYLQANEKLFF. The CDR3 DNA reads TGTGCCAGCAGTTACTTACAGGCTAATGAAAAACTGTTTTTT.

The V gene is TRBV10-3, the J gene TRBJ2-2; 7 positions agree with TRBD1. The germline CDR1 and CDR2 sequences are ENHRY and SYGVKD. V dropped 9 bases and J dropped 7; count of bases not matched to a gene: 8. The CDR3 is 13 amino acids. CDR3 sequence: CAISGTESGELFF. The CDR3 DNA reads TGTGCCATATCGGGGACAGAAAGCGGGGAGCTGTTTTTT.

V is TRBV19 and J is TRBJ2-3; 7 bases map to TRBD1. The junction had 13 bases not matched to a gene; V was cut back by 10 bases and J by 6 bases. Germline loops: CDR1 LNHDA, CDR2 SQIVND (reference sequence). This CDR3 comprises 14 residues. This CDR3 reads CATDKGAEGDTQYF. The CDR3 nucleotides read TGTGCCACCGATAAGGGGGCAGAGGGTGATACGCAGTATTTT. The variable domain in full, completed from reference TRBV19 and TRBJ2-3, reads DGGITQSPKYLFRKEGQNVTLSCEQNLNHDAMYWYRQDPGQGLRLIYYSQIVNDFQKGDIAEGYSVSREKKESFPLTVTSAQKNPTAFYLCATDKGAEGDTQYFGPGTRLTVL.

A few counts support this clone. V and J are TRBV6-5 and TRBJ1-1; possibly TRBD1 for D (5 bases). V was clipped by 4 bases and J by 6 bases, with 18 bases between them. This CDR3 has 15 amino acids. The germline V gene has CDR1 MNHEY and CDR2 SVGAGI. CDR3 bases: TGTGCCAGCAGTTCCTTGCTGGGGGATTTGGCTGAAGCTTTCTTT. This encodes CASSSLLGDLAEAFF.

The chain uses TRBV28 and TRBJ2-7; D is ambiguous. The germline V gene encodes CDR1 MDHEN and CDR2 SYDVKM. This CDR3 is built from 13 residues. V lost 7 bases and J lost 3, with 13 bases in between. The CDR3 nucleotides read TGTGCCAGCACCCACTCGTCGTTCTACGAGCAGTACTTC. This codes for CASTHSSFYEQYF.

The chain recombines TRBV28 with TRBJ2-7; perhaps TRBD1 as D (7 bases). There are 16 residues in the CDR3. Per germline, CDR1 MDHEN and CDR2 SYDVKM. Trimming stripped 3 bases from V and 4 bases from J, with 19 bases between. CDR3 in amino acids: CASSFPGAGGFYEQYF. For the CDR3, the DNA is TGTGCCAGCAGTTTCCCTGGGGCAGGGGGGTTTTACGAGCAGTACTTC. The variable domain in full, completed from reference TRBV28 and TRBJ2-7, reads DVKVTQSSRYLVKRTGEKVFLECVQDMDHENMFWYRQDPGLGLRLIYFSYDVKMKEKGDIPEGYSVSREKKERFSLILESASTNQTSMYLCASSFPGAGGFYEQYFGPGTRLTVT.

V is TRBV6-5 and J is TRBJ1-1, with D perhaps matching TRBD1 (6 bases). V gave up 2 bases and J gave up 1 base, with 8 bases separating them. CDR1 and CDR2 from the germline V gene are MNHEY and SVGAGI. This CDR3 comprises 14 residues. This CDR3 is CASSYGQRNTEAFF. The CDR3 region has the DNA TGTGCCAGCAGTTACGGACAGCGGAACACTGAAGCTTTCTTT.

This chain joins TRBV7-2 and TRBJ2-7; the D gene is possibly TRBD2 (6 bases). Trimming shortened V by 3 bases and J by 0 bases, and 12 bases separated the two germline ends. Per the germline V gene, CDR1 is SGHTA and CDR2 is FQGNSA. The CDR3 runs to 15 residues. The CDR3 loop is CASSLGLTSSYEQYF. CDR3 in DNA: TGTGCCAGCAGCTTGGGATTGACTAGCTCCTACGAGCAGTACTTC.

The chain joins TRBV10-1 to TRBJ1-2, with 9 bases lining up with TRBD1. Germline CDR1 WNHNN, CDR2 SYGVQD (reference sequence). After removal of 2 bases from V and 0 bases from J, the junction contained 10 bases not matched to a gene. The CDR3 has 18 amino acids. The CDR3 loop reads CASSERWGTGRTNYGYTF. The CDR3 DNA reads TGCGCCAGCAGTGAGAGGTGGGGGACAGGGAGGACTAACTATGGCTACACCTTC.